This T cell receptor beta chain is from a study of T cells in Graves' hyperthyroidism and ophthalmopathy (dated by TCRdb to the late 2010s). As for the study more broadly: Peripheral blood was sampled at the time of initial diagnosis, prior to any treatment. TCR Vbeta CDR3 sequencing of 135 peripheral blood samples (roughly 41 ophthalmopathy, 70 to 85 hyperthyroidism and around 17 progressor patients) is reported in the paper. Prospective prediction of ophthalmopathy was tested in an independent validation cohort of fewer than 20 hyperthyroidism patients and roughly 16 patients who later progressed to ophthalmopathy. A discovery cohort of roughly 100 patients, fewer than 50 with Graves' ophthalmopathy and approximately 55 with stable Graves' hyperthyroidism, was used to find distinguishing TCR V-J signatures. The 100 discovery patients were divided at random into training and test sets in a 7:3 ratio. The study also compared thyroid tissue and blood T-cell repertoires from 5 to 7 Graves' hyperthyroidism patients. After blood sampling, hyperthyroidism patients were treated with methimazole at a starting dose of 30 mg daily, and ophthalmopathy patients were treated with high-dose intravenous methylprednisolone. General findings and caveats noted by the study authors: Most expanded thyroid clonotypes (frequency above 0.001) were also found in blood, which suggests that blood repertoires may mirror thyroid immune responses. No statistical method was used to fix the sample size in advance, and group allocation was not hidden from the investigators. During validation, the model predicted progression to ophthalmopathy a median of around six months ahead of onset, with 70.59% sensitivity and around 73% specificity. Ophthalmopathy was separated from stable hyperthyroidism by a 13 V-J signature model, with approximately 90% sensitivity and roughly 81% specificity obtained in cross-validation and 80%/75% obtained in testing.

Sequences PRHDT (CDR1) and FYEKMQ (CDR2) are obtained from the germline V gene (reference sequence). Deletion took 0 bases off V and 2 bases off J, with a span of 11 bases between the germline ends. The CDR3 goes from the cysteine to the phenylalanine over 15 residues. CDR3 DNA is the only sequence kept; it has 45 bases, read in frame from the first base. A patient counted as having stable Graves' hyperthyroidism if no progression to ophthalmopathy occurred over 18 months of follow-up. Hyperthyroidism patients were aged 18 to 65 years and newly diagnosed, with disease duration of less than 2 months. The study excluded patients with uncontrolled infections, other autoimmune diseases, pregnancy or lactation. Clinical symptoms, serum thyroxine and TRAb, thyroid ultrasound, and orbital computed tomography formed the basis for the diagnoses. PBMCs were separated from roughly 10 ml of fresh peripheral blood using Ficoll-Paque density gradient centrifugation. Trizol reagent was used to extract total RNA, and RNA quality was then checked on an Agilent 2100 Bioanalyzer.

The TCR beta CDR3 regions were amplified from RNA transcripts. The TCR CDR3 was subjected to a first round of RT-PCR using the HTBI primer set and the Qiagen OneStep RT-PCR kit. Libraries were constructed in a second round of multiplex PCR, after which size selection and purification were carried out. The libraries were sequenced on an Illumina HiSeq2000 using paired-end 100 bp reads. Per the original workflow: SOAPnuke was used to process the raw data, removing reads that contained adapters or uncalled bases, had a mean Phred below 15, or lacked an exact match to the constant primer or identifier. High-quality paired reads were merged with COPE v1.2.5, and unique nucleotide sequences were defined as clonotypes. MiTCR v1.1 was used to align the clonotypes against IMGT TRBV, TRBD and TRBJ reference segments. The analysis was restricted to V-J combinations with a frequency above 0.0001, which together covered around 99% of the repertoires. The TCS score was defined as the ratio of F50 (clonal expansion) to E x V (chaos), calculated using BLOSUM62-based TCRdist between CDR3 peptides within each V-J. Welch's t-statistics and random forest reduced fewer than 550 V-J features to 10 to 15, which were used in a naive Bayes classifier (R e1071). The raw public data were reprocessed by TCRdb itself: fastp quality trimming at Q25, MiXCR clonotype calling, in-frame beta chains only. Each entry is one CDR3 protein sequence, shown with its most common DNA and genes. None of the V and J calls come from the authors' own analysis; TCRdb made them. Recorded for this sample are about 560,000 distinct CDR3 sequences; 15% to 20% of them occurred a single time. Around a sixth of the sample goes to the ten largest clones.

This clonotype was detected many times. What this receptor recognizes is not known. Per-base qualities were not stored, and no clone one base away is much larger. Sequences were obtained from blood. The chain was built from TRBV13 and TRBJ2-7, with TRBD2 tentatively as D gene (5 bases match). The TCR sequence derives from a woman under 30 with Graves' hyperthyroidism. The CDR3 region has the sequence CASSLGNGITYEQYF. The nucleotide sequence is given as TGTGCCAGCAGCTTAGGTAACGGGATTACCTACGAGCAGTACTTC. Here the CDR3 is joined to the reference TRBV13 and TRBJ2-7 genes, and the full variable domain is: AAGVIQSPRHLIKEKRETATLKCYPIPRHDTVYWYQQGPGQDPQFLISFYEKMQSDKGSIPDRFSAQQFSDYHSELNMSSLELGDSALYFCASSLGNGITYEQYFGPGTRLTVT.